This passage covers 26 T cell receptor beta chains from one sample sequenced in a study of T cells in women clearing cervical HPV infection (dated by TCRdb to between 2017 and 2018). To prepare the library, the immunoSEQ multiplex PCR assay was applied. Held by TCRdb, this immuneACCESS table contains in-frame sequences only and omits some clones. Under half of the omission traces to an unresolved V gene where checked; the cause of the rest is unknown. This specimen's table enumerates 25,000 to 35,000 clones. The ten most abundant clones make up 17% of the sample. Sequencing input: blood buffy coat. All receptors come from a woman aged 18 to 75 with a cervical HPV16 infection that either progressed to CIN3+ or cleared (not recorded which).

With regard to this clone: Read sequence stops 3 residues before the CDR3 end, and the germline J gene provides the missing end. The chain couples TRBV7-6 to TRBJ2-2, with D possibly being TRBD1 (5 bases). This CDR3 spans 16 amino acids. The germline CDR1 and CDR2 sequences are SGHVS and FNYEAQ. This CDR3 is CASSLDRHSGANVLFF. CDR3 DNA, as far as it was read: TGTGCCAGCAGCTTAGACAGGCACTCTGGGGCCAACGTG.

A note on this clone: The read gets to within 3 residues of the CDR3 end, and the germline J gene fills in the rest. The genes are TRBV20-1 and TRBJ1-2; tentatively, D is TRBD1 (6 bases). The length of the CDR3 is 15 residues. Germline V gene sequence: CDR1 DFQATT, CDR2 SNEGSKA (reference sequence). V shed 1 base and J shed 4 bases, with 16 bases lying between them. The covered CDR3 bases are TGCAGTGCTAGAGCGACGAGGGGGGGATTCTATGGC. The encoded protein is CSARATRGGFYG. The entire CDR3 is CSARATRGGFYGYTF.

Concerning this clone itself: The CDR3 is cut off 3 residues early in the read; its end comes from the germline J gene. The rearrangement joins TRBV12-3 or TRBV12-4 to TRBJ2-7; 11 bases align to TRBD2. This CDR3 has 14 residues. After removal of 7 bases from V and 4 bases from J, the junction contained 6 bases not matched to a gene. The CDR3 spells CASTDSGGAYEQYF. Partial CDR3 DNA: TGTGCCAGCACCGATAGCGGGGGGGCTTACGAG.

On this clone: The read terminates 3 residues ahead of where the CDR3 ends, so the germline J gene completes it. The chain uses TRBV2 and TRBJ2-3; D is perhaps TRBD2 (5 bases). The CDR3 loop spans 13 amino acids. CDR1 is SNHLY and CDR2 is FYNNEI in the germline V gene. The CDR3 sequence: CASTAGVNQPQYF. Incomplete CDR3 DNA: TGTGCCAGCACCGCCGGGGTTAACCAGCCG.

As concerns this clone: The read stops 3 residues short of the end of the CDR3; the missing end is completed from the germline J gene. This sequence joins TRBV16 and TRBJ2-1; TRBD1 is a possible D gene (6 bases). V was trimmed by 2 bases and J by 8 bases, leaving 13 bases between them. Germline CDR1 KGHSY, CDR2 FQNENV. The CDR3 extends over 14 amino acids. The CDR3 DNA, read in part, is TGTGCCAGCAGCCAACAGGGGATAAGCGATGAG. The encoded protein is CASSQQGISDE. The entire CDR3 sequence reads CASSQQGISDEQFF.

The part of the CDR3 DNA that was read is TGTGCCACCAGTGATGTTAGCGGGTACGAG. Protein product: CATSDVSGYE. The whole CDR3 protein reads CATSDVSGYEQYF. The chain links TRBV24-1 to TRBJ2-7; 7 bases fit TRBD2. The read stops 3 residues short of the end of the CDR3; the missing end is completed from the germline J gene. The V gene's germline CDR1 is KGHDR and CDR2 SFDVKD. CDR3 length equals 13 residues. Unmatched junction bases numbered 2, after V lost 3 bases and J lost 4 bases.

Remarks on this clone: The read stops 3 residues short of the end of the CDR3; the missing end is completed from the germline J gene. The chain combines TRBV20-1 with TRBJ2-3; 8 nucleotides line up with TRBD1. This CDR3 is 14 amino acids long. The germline CDR1 and CDR2 sequences are DFQATT and SNEGSKA (reference sequence). V was pared by 3 bases and J by 5 bases, with 7 bases of the junction left unmatched. The CDR3: CSARADRGRDTQYF. CDR3 DNA, as far as it was read: TGCAGTGCTAGGGCTGACAGGGGCCGAGATACG.

To note about this clone: The sequence runs out 3 residues before the end of the CDR3; the remainder is reconstructed from the germline J gene. The rearrangement joins TRBV20-1 to TRBJ1-1; no clear D. The CDR3 spans 12 residues. Per germline, CDR1 DFQATT and CDR2 SNEGSKA (reference sequence). Trimming cost V 5 bases and J 4 bases, with 11 bases left between them. The covered CDR3 bases are TGCAGTGCTCCCAGGAGATCCACTGAA. It codes for CSAPRRSTE. Given in full, the CDR3 is CSAPRRSTEAFF.

Incomplete CDR3 DNA: TGTGCCAGCTCACCACTGGGGACTAGCGGGAGGTACGAC. Translating gives CASSPLGTSGRYD. From start to end, the CDR3 is CASSPLGTSGRYDYTF. The chain joins TRBV18 to TRBJ1-2; perhaps TRBD1 as D (5 bases). The missing CDR3 end, 3 residues past where the read stops, is filled in from the germline J gene. Germline CDR1 KGHSH, CDR2 LQKENI. The CDR3 extends over 16 amino acids.

A remark on this clone: The sequenced fragment ends 3 residues before the CDR3 boundary, so the rest is inferred from the germline J gene. This chain joins TRBV6-1 and TRBJ2-7; D gene ambiguous. Deletions cut 4 bases from V and 6 bases from J, with 10 bases between. Per germline, CDR1 MNHNS and CDR2 SASEGT. CDR3 length: 12 residues. The covered CDR3 bases are TGTGCCAGCAGTGTTTCCCTCCGCGAG. It codes for CASSVSLRE. The whole CDR3 protein is CASSVSLREQYF.

Points on this clone: The read terminates 3 residues before the CDR3 end, so the remaining end is supplied by the germline J gene. The chain recombines TRBV19 with TRBJ1-2, with D uncertain. Germline V gene data show CDR1 as LNHDA and CDR2 as SQIVND (reference sequence). There are 14 residues in the CDR3. The covered CDR3 bases are TGTGCCAGTAGTGACCCAACCCGCACAGATACC. Protein: CASSDPTRTDT. The complete CDR3 sequence is CASSDPTRTDTYTF. The whole variable domain, remainder taken from reference TRBV19 and TRBJ1-2, is DGGITQSPKYLFRKEGQNVTLSCEQNLNHDAMYWYRQDPGQGLRLIYYSQIVNDFQKGDIAEGYSVSREKKESFPLTVTSAQKNPTAFYLCASSDPTRTDTYTFGSGTRLTVV.

Comment on this clone: The observed sequence ends 3 residues before the CDR3 terminus, with the missing tail filled in from the germline J gene. The chain combines TRBV11-2 with TRBJ2-2; weak D call: TRBD1 (6 bases). The CDR3 covers 15 residues. Germline CDR1 SGHAT, CDR2 FQNNGV. Incomplete CDR3 DNA: TGTGCCAGCAGTCTTTGGACAGTCAAAAATGAAAAG. As protein: CASSLWTVKNEK. The CDR3 in full is CASSLWTVKNEKLFF.

A word on this clone: Sequencing ends 3 residues short of the CDR3 end; the germline J gene provides the rest. The V call is TRBV5-6, the J call TRBJ1-2; a weak D match, TRBD1 (5 bases). V lost 0 bases and J lost 2, with 8 bases in between. Germline loops: CDR1 SGHDT, CDR2 YYEEEE. CDR3 length equals 14 residues. This CDR3 is CASSLDRGNYGYTF. The CDR3 bases that were read are TGTGCCAGCAGCTTGGATCGGGGGAACTATGGC. The full variable domain, its missing parts supplied by reference TRBV5-6 and TRBJ1-2, is DAGVTQSPTHLIKTRGQQVTLRCSPKSGHDTVSWYQQALGQGPQFIFQYYEEEERQRGNFPDRFSGHQFPNYSSELNVNALLLGDSALYLCASSLDRGNYGYTFGSGTRLTVV.

Comment on this clone: The read comes to an end 3 residues before the CDR3 does, leaving the germline J gene to fill in the end. The chain has TRBV7-9 and TRBJ1-1; TRBD1 might be the D (6 bases). CDR3 size: 15 residues. The germline V gene has CDR1 SEHNR and CDR2 FQNEAQ (reference sequence). CDR3 DNA, as far as it was read: TGTGCCAGCAGTACTACGACAGGTAACGACGGCATT. This translates into CASSTTTGNDGI. In full, the CDR3 is CASSTTTGNDGIAFF.

This clone registers medium-sized (0.01 to 0.1%) by frequency. The CDR3 extends 3 residues past the end of the read, so its final part is completed from the germline J gene. The genes are TRBV7-2 and TRBJ2-7; the D gene is possibly TRBD2 (6 bases). The CDR3 totals 14 residues. From germline, CDR1 is SGHTA and CDR2 FQGNSA. The germline V and J ends were trimmed by 1 base and 5 bases, with 12 bases remaining between them. CDR3 sequence reads: CASSLGPSVHEQYF. The part of the CDR3 DNA that was read is TGTGCCAGCAGCTTAGGTCCTAGCGTCCACGAG.

A remark on this clone: The read halts 3 residues ahead of the CDR3 end, with the missing end drawn from the germline J gene. The V and J genes are TRBV6-2 or TRBV6-3 and TRBJ1-2, with 7 bases lining up with TRBD1. The germline V gene has CDR1 MNHEY and CDR2 SVGEGT. This CDR3 has 15 amino acids. CDR3 bases read: TGTGCCAGCGCAGGGACAGACCGCCCCGGTCGAGGC. Translated, it gives CASAGTDRPGRG. The full CDR3 protein is CASAGTDRPGRGYTF.

As regards this clone: The CDR3 end falls 3 residues outside the read, so it is completed with the germline J gene. The chain recombines TRBV7-3 with TRBJ2-3, with D unclear. The CDR3 runs to 17 residues. CDR1 is SGHTA and CDR2 is FQGTGA in the germline V gene. V lost 3 bases and J 4 bases, leaving 20 bases between the germline ends. The sequenced part of the CDR3 DNA is TGTGCCAGCAGCTTCCAACCTCAAGGTTTTCAGGCAGATACG. Encoded protein: CASSFQPQGFQADT. The complete CDR3 sequence is CASSFQPQGFQADTQYF.

For this clone: The read ends 3 residues before the CDR3 terminus; that terminus is restored from the germline J gene. This chain joins TRBV30 and TRBJ1-2; D gene ambiguous. This CDR3 has 15 amino acids. Germline loops: CDR1 GTSNPN, CDR2 SVGIG (reference sequence). The chain's CDR3 is CAWRASGNWRNDYTF. The CDR3 DNA, read in part, is TGTGCCTGGAGGGCTAGCGGGAACTGGAGGAATGAC.

With respect to this clone: With the read ending 3 residues before the CDR3 end, the germline J gene is used to fill in that end. V usage is TRBV5-1 and J usage is TRBJ1-1; 9 nucleotides match TRBD1. Trimming at V came to 0 bases and at J to 1 base, leaving 7 bases not matched to a gene. The CDR3 has 17 residues. Germline V gives CDR1 SGHRS, CDR2 YFSETQ. Partial CDR3 DNA: TGCGCCAGCAGCTTGGGGCCCCCGGGACAGGGGAACACTGAA. Amino acids: CASSLGPPGQGNTE. Given in full, the CDR3 is CASSLGPPGQGNTEAFF.

As to this clone: The CDR3 goes on 3 residues after the read ends, and that part is filled in from the germline J gene. The rearrangement uses TRBV7-2 and TRBJ2-4; TRBD1 matches at 9 bases. In germline, CDR1 is SGHTA, CDR2 FQGNSA. The CDR3 loop spans 15 amino acids. The sequenced CDR3 bases are TGTGCCAGCAGCCCATCCGGGACAGGGTACTATGGT. Its protein is CASSPSGTGYYG. The CDR3 reads in full as CASSPSGTGYYGQYF.

About this clone: The DNA ends 3 residues before the CDR3 does, and the rest of the CDR3 is filled in from the germline J gene. The chain uses TRBV4-1 and TRBJ1-2; D not certain. This CDR3 has 17 residues. The V end was cut by 0 bases, the J end by 1 base, with 15 bases between. Germline V gene data show CDR1 as MGHRA and CDR2 as YSYEKL. CDR3 in amino acids: CASSQDRWRPGNYGYTF. CDR3 bases read: TGCGCCAGCAGCCAAGACCGGTGGAGGCCGGGTAACTATGGC.

As to this clone: The observed sequence ends 3 residues before the CDR3 terminus, with the missing tail filled in from the germline J gene. The rearrangement links TRBV6-2 or TRBV6-3 to TRBJ1-1; the D gene is possibly TRBD1 (5 bases). Germline V gene lookup returns CDR1 MNHEY and CDR2 SVGEGT. The CDR3 is 13 residues long. V gave up 8 bases and J gave up 2 bases, with 12 bases separating them. The sequenced part of the CDR3 DNA is TGTGCCAGCCATTTGGGGGGAAACACTGAA. This gives the protein CASHLGGNTE. The entire CDR3 protein is CASHLGGNTEAFF.

A remark on this clone: One end of the junction is discordant with germline, which a read error may explain. The read comes to an end 3 residues before the CDR3 does, leaving the germline J gene to fill in the end. This chain joins TRBV11-3 and TRBJ2-1; TRBD1 might be the D (6 bases). The CDR3 runs to 15 residues. The V gene's germline CDR1 is SGHNT and CDR2 YENEEA. The CDR3 bases that were read are TGTGTCAGCAGTCCTCCTACAGGGTACTACAATGAG. Translated, it gives CVSSPPTGYYNE. The complete CDR3 sequence is CVSSPPTGYYNEQFF.

About this clone itself: The observed sequence ends 3 residues before the CDR3 terminus, with the missing tail filled in from the germline J gene. The genes are TRBV9 and TRBJ2-5, with D hard to call. Trimming took off 4 bases at V and 2 bases at J, with 12 bases between the two ends. Germline V gene lookup returns CDR1 SGDLS and CDR2 YYNGEE. The CDR3 is 14 residues long. CDR3 sequence reads: CASSPPRDQETQYF. The DNA read from the CDR3 is TGTGCCAGCAGCCCACCTAGAGATCAAGAGACC. Based on the CDR3 plus reference TRBV9 and TRBJ2-5, the full variable domain is DSGVTQTPKHLITATGQRVTLRCSPRSGDLSVYWYQQSLDQGLQFLIQYYNGEERAKGNILERFSAQQFPDLHSELNLSSLELGDSALYFCASSPPRDQETQYFGPGTRLLVL.

Regarding this clone: The read ends 3 residues early relative to the CDR3; the germline J gene fills the gap. The chain combines TRBV2 with TRBJ2-4, with TRBD2 matching 7 bases. CDR1 is SNHLY, CDR2 FYNNEI, per germline. The CDR3 has 13 amino acids. CDR3 in amino acids: CASSGAGVRGQYF. Incomplete CDR3 DNA: TGTGCCAGCAGTGGCGCGGGGGTGAGGGGT.

Regarding this clone: The read finishes 3 residues shy of the CDR3 end, and the germline J gene is used to complete it. The chain uses TRBV6-1 and TRBJ2-3; 7 nucleotides line up with TRBD2. This CDR3 has 15 amino acids. Germline CDR1 is MNHNS and CDR2 is SASEGT. The sequenced part of the CDR3 DNA is TGTGCCAGCAGTGAATACCAGGGAGGGCAAGGGACG. This translates into CASSEYQGGQGT. In full, the CDR3 reads CASSEYQGGQGTQYF.